This TCR beta chain was obtained from a study of human T cells and chemical hapten exposure. This clonotype occurred a few times. The antigen is not known. The CDR3 extends over 12 amino acids. Trimming stripped 5 bases from V and 6 bases from J, with 8 bases between. Per the germline V gene, CDR1 is ENHRY and CDR2 is SYGVKD. TCRdb re-called the RACE reads through MiXCR, storing one row per CDR3 protein. The data contain tens of thousands of distinct CDR3 sequences, over 9.5% of them singletons. Study-wide findings and caveats: Patch test score rose with PT1 expanded TCRs, significant at 8, 16, 32, not 4.

The time point here: patch test 1, 2 weeks after DPC sensitization. Treatment here: therapeutic diphenylcyclopropenone sensitization with weekly scalp DPC. This TCR came from an older woman with alopecia areata. Some clones in this sample may be carry-over from other donors' samples. The specimen was whole blood, collected in connection with sensitization to the hapten diphenylcyclopropenone (DPC). The chain recombines TRBV10-3 with TRBJ1-5; no definite D call. The CDR3 here is CAISKDAQPQHF. The CDR3 DNA follows: TGTGCCATCAGTAAAGACGCTCAGCCCCAGCATTTT.